This T cell receptor (beta chain) was recorded in a study of T cell responses to AZD1222 COVID-19 vaccine. Across the whole study: The study pooled second doses at about 4 or about 12 weeks.

This clone was found a few times. What it recognizes is unknown. TCRdb's table, derived via immunoSEQ multiplex PCR, lists solely in-frame clones and lacks some. Of about 110,000 clones detected, about nine tenths appear once; the ten largest clones hold roughly 5.2%. Study results and limitations: Clonal diversity was possibly underestimated, and white British individuals and females predominated among donors. Distributed over spike, vaccine-associated CD4 TCRs predominated at 160-218 and 743-854.

The germline V and J ends were trimmed by 2 bases and 1 base, with 5 bases remaining between them. The germline V gene has CDR1 SGHAT and CDR2 FQNNGV. The CDR3 contains 13 residues. The rearrangement uses TRBV11-2 and TRBJ1-1; D is unclear. Material: peripheral blood, obtained on day 0 of AZD1222 vaccination. This clonotype was obtained from an adult in good health. CDR3 amino acids: CASSLRENTEAFF. The CDR3 DNA sequence: TGTGCCAGCAGCTTACGGGAGAACACTGAAGCTTTCTTT.